Included here is one T cell receptor beta chain sequence, with context. Its specificity is unknown. This record comes from a study of T cell responses to AZD1222 COVID-19 vaccine. The protocol was immunoSEQ multiplex PCR, while the TCRdb copy is restricted to in-frame clones and leaves out a portion. Here the sample spans around 160,000 clones, just over 90% being singletons. Regarding the study as a whole: There were repertoire samples only from the period after the peak T cell response. At baseline, just a handful of AZD1222 recipients tested seropositive.

CDR1 and CDR2 (germline): SNHLY, FYNNEI. The CDR3 has 14 amino acids. V shed 5 bases and J 2 bases; nucleotides not matched to a gene: 3. This TCR came from an adult in good health. This chain links TRBV2 with TRBJ1-5; 7 nucleotides line up with TRBD1. Sequencing used peripheral blood, obtained on day 0 of AZD1222 vaccination. CDR3 bases: TGTGCCAGCAGTCCTACAGGGGGCAATCAGCCCCAGCATTTT. It yields the protein CASSPTGGNQPQHF.